This TCR beta chain was recovered during a study of blood T cell repertoires in COVID-19. In the study overall: COVID-19 samples from acute and convalescent phases originated in the United States, Italy and Spain.

Original handling: Counts of nucleated cells, estimated from reference gene primer amplification, were obtained. TCRdb keeps only in-frame clones here, not all; method: immunoSEQ multiplex PCR. V, J and clone size derive from that table, while D and trimming were established from the DNA sequence. The sample holds about 360,000 clones, around 87% seen once. CDR3 size: 15 residues. V was cut by 0 bases and J by 6 bases, with 17 bases left in between. Germline CDR1 is GTSNPN and CDR2 is SVGIG (reference sequence). The chain links TRBV30 to TRBJ1-1, with a possible D match to TRBD1 (5 bases). Material: peripheral blood. This clonotype originated in a human donor in a cohort sampled during active COVID-19. The CDR3 spells CAWSVRGTVLSEAFF. Here the CDR3 DNA reads TGTGCCTGGAGTGTACGGGGGACGGTGTTGTCTGAAGCTTTCTTT.